The present T cell receptor beta chain was sequenced within a study of shared clonotypes between healthy human individuals. Over several immunoSEQ plates, each subset's genomic DNA was distributed in even portions. Among the unsorted PBMC samples, replicate PCRs used about 300 ng DNA, 25,000 to 30,000 T cell genomes. On ten immunoSEQ deep assay plates, unsorted PBMC DNA was sequenced. The repertoire was sequenced with immunoSEQ multiplex PCR; TCRdb's copy has only in-frame clones and lacks some. The repertoire holds hundreds of thousands of clones, with about four fifths as singletons. Germline lookup yields CDR1 MNHNS and CDR2 SASEGT. The CDR3 spans 13 residues. V gave up 6 bases and J gave up 7 bases; unmatched junction bases: 4.

The TCR originated in a woman in her thirties or forties in good health. Some clones in this sample may be carry-over from other donors' samples. The sequenced material came from PBMCs. This chain joins TRBV6-1 and TRBJ1-2, with 11 bases that match TRBD1. Here the CDR3 DNA reads TGTGCCAGCAGGAGGACAGGGGGCCCTGGCTACACCTTC. Translating gives CASRRTGGPGYTF.